The T cell receptor beta chain described here comes from a study of shared clonotypes between healthy human individuals. Note on this clone: Other DNA sequences from this sample encode an identical CDR3 as well.

The V and J ends lost 1 base and 4 bases respectively, with 7 bases between them. The CDR3 has 13 residues. Germline CDR1 is SGHAT and CDR2 is FQNNGV. Clones were sequenced by immunoSEQ multiplex PCR, and TCRdb holds only the in-frame ones, with some missing. The sample has approximately 1.5 million clones; approximately 98.5% are singletons. The sequence came from a man aged 30-40 years in good health. The chain employs TRBV11-2 and TRBJ2-5; either TRBD1 or TRBD2 may fit D (5 bases each). The source material was naive CD4+ T cells sorted from blood. Subset described: CD45RA+ positively selected. This CDR3 reads CASSLGGAETQYF. In DNA, the CDR3 is TGTGCCAGCAGCTTAGGAGGGGCAGAGACCCAGTACTTC. The full variable domain, in which reference TRBV11-2 and TRBJ2-5 provide the parts outside the CDR3, is EAGVAQSPRYKIIEKRQSVAFWCNPISGHATLYWYQQILGQGPKLLIQFQNNGVVDDSQLPKDRFSAERLKGVDSTLKIQPAKLEDSAVYLCASSLGGAETQYFGPGTRLLVL.